This T cell receptor (beta chain) was sequenced in a study of radiation and T cells in renal cell carcinoma. Stated time point: baseline pretreatment blood. The treatment was: 15 Gy SBRT to primary tumor, nephrectomy 4 weeks later. Germline CDR1 MNHEY, CDR2 SMNVEV (reference sequence). V dropped 8 bases and J dropped 2 bases, with 8 bases sitting between them. The CDR3 sequence is 12 residues long. Sequenced by immunoSEQ multiplex PCR; TCRdb stores in-frame clones only, minus some. The sample includes about 95,000 clones, 75% to 90% of them seen just once. This specimen was blood, taken from a patient whose treatment included radiotherapy and nephrectomy. This chain uses TRBV27 with TRBJ2-3; D is unresolved. The receptor was isolated from a middle-aged man with renal cell carcinoma. In DNA, the CDR3 is TGTGCCAGCGGAAGAAACACAGATACGCAGTATTTT. Encoded protein: CASGRNTDTQYF.